These 2 T cell receptor beta chains were all obtained from the same sample, sequenced in a study of T cells in Graves' hyperthyroidism and ophthalmopathy. The source material, RNA transcripts, was used to amplify TCR beta CDR3 regions. TCR CDR3 underwent first-round RT-PCR with the HTBI primer set. Using its own MiXCR run on the multiplex PCR reads, TCRdb lists one record per CDR3 protein. The sample has a few hundred thousand distinct CDR3 sequences, approximately 23% seen once; the top ten hold 45% to 55%. The sample taken for sequencing was blood. All receptors come from a woman in her 70s with Graves' ophthalmopathy.

This clonotype was counted a few times. The chain combines TRBV2 with TRBJ2-1; 9 bases map to TRBD2. CDR3 length: 15 residues. The junction had 1 base not matched to a gene; V was cut back by 4 bases and J by 0 bases. Germline CDR1 is SNHLY and CDR2 is FYNNEI. The CDR3 spells CASSGLAASYNEQFF. As DNA, the CDR3 is TGTGCCAGCAGTGGACTAGCGGCCTCCTACAATGAGCAGTTCTTC. The variable domain in full, completed from reference TRBV2 and TRBJ2-1, reads EPEVTQTPSHQVTQMGQEVILRCVPISNHLYFYWYRQILGQKVEFLVSFYNNEISEKSEIFDDQFSVERPDGSNFTLKIRSTKLEDSAMYFCASSGLAASYNEQFFGPGTRLTVL.

This clonotype was seen many times. The chain links TRBV7-8 to TRBJ1-5, with 8 bases fitting TRBD1. Trimming removed 4 bases from V and 2 bases from J; junction bases left unmatched: 13. This CDR3 is built from 18 residues. The germline gives CDR1 SGHVS, CDR2 FQNEAQ. The CDR3 loop is CASSWRAGGEVGNQPQHF. The CDR3 DNA sequence: TGTGCCAGCAGCTGGCGGGCAGGGGGCGAGGTTGGCAATCAGCCCCAGCATTTT.